Following are 23 T cell receptor beta chains from one sample sequenced in a study of cytomegalovirus exposure and HLA in healthy donors. The study ran its PCR with 60 Vbeta and 13 Jbeta primers. TCRdb's table, derived via immunoSEQ multiplex PCR, lists solely in-frame clones and lacks some. There are roughly 76,000 clones in the sample; roughly 88% occur only once, and roughly 2% lies in the top ten. The sequenced sample consisted of PBMCs. Receptors originate from a woman in her twenties or thirties in good health and CMV-seronegative.

V usage is TRBV4-2 and J usage is TRBJ2-2; the match to TRBD2 covers 7 bases. With V trimmed by 1 base and J by 5 bases, 7 bases remained unmatched. The CDR3 totals 16 residues. Germline CDR1 and CDR2: LGHNA and YNFKEQ. The CDR3: CASSQVAGVGTGELFF. The CDR3 DNA follows: TGTGCCAGCAGCCAAGTTGCGGGAGTGGGGACCGGGGAGCTGTTTTTT.

This chain uses TRBV30 with TRBJ2-5, with 10 positions matching TRBD2. V lost 2 bases, J lost 5 bases, and 8 bases stayed unmatched. This CDR3 region has 15 residues. The V gene's germline CDR1 is GTSNPN and CDR2 SVGIG (reference sequence). CDR3 bases: TGTGCCTGGAGTAGCGGGAGGGTCCCCCGGGAGACCCAGTACTTC. Translated, it gives CAWSSGRVPRETQYF.

The chain uses TRBV5-4 and TRBJ2-5; no firm D call. The DNA end is a closer match to TRBJ2-7, so the J assignment may be wrong. The CDR3 covers 12 residues. Germline-derived CDR1 and CDR2 are SGHNT and YYREEE (reference sequence). CDR3: CASSLDAYEQYF. CDR3 bases: TGTGCCAGCAGCTTGGACGCCTACGAGCAGTACTTC.

The chain joins TRBV5-6 to TRBJ2-3; 9 bases line up with TRBD2. This CDR3 has 12 residues. The germline gives CDR1 SGHDT, CDR2 YYEEEE. With V trimmed by 4 bases and J by 12 bases, 6 bases remained unmatched. As DNA, the CDR3 is TGTGCCAGCAGCCGGACTAGCGAATTACAGTATTTT. It is translated as CASSRTSELQYF. The variable domain in full, completed from reference TRBV5-6 and TRBJ2-3, reads DAGVTQSPTHLIKTRGQQVTLRCSPKSGHDTVSWYQQALGQGPQFIFQYYEEEERQRGNFPDRFSGHQFPNYSSELNVNALLLGDSALYLCASSRTSELQYFGPGTRLTVL.

The chain is built from TRBV18 and TRBJ2-1, with TRBD2 identical over 9 bases. The ends lost 3 bases at V and 5 bases at J; junction bases unmatched: 8. This CDR3 contains 16 residues. In germline, CDR1 is KGHSH, CDR2 LQKENI. The CDR3 reads CASSPELAGVNNEQFF. The CDR3 DNA is TGTGCCAGCTCACCCGAACTAGCGGGCGTGAACAATGAGCAGTTCTTC. The variable domain in full, with the rest retrieved from reference TRBV18 and TRBJ2-1, is NAGVMQNPRHLVRRRGQEARLRCSPMKGHSHVYWYRQLPEEGLKFMVYLQKENIIDESGMPKERFSAEFPKEGPSILRIQQVVRGDSAAYFCASSPELAGVNNEQFFGPGTRLTVL.

The chain joins TRBV7-3 to TRBJ2-5; D is unclear. The CDR3 has 13 amino acids. CDR1 and CDR2 (germline): SGHTA, FQGTGA. Trimming removed 5 bases from V and 5 bases from J, with 12 bases in between. DNA for the CDR3: TGTGCCAGCAGCGTGTGGGTCGGGGAGACCCAGTACTTC. Its protein product is CASSVWVGETQYF. Variable domain in full (rest from reference TRBV7-3 and TRBJ2-5): GAGVSQTPSNKVTEKGKYVELRCDPISGHTALYWYRQSLGQGPEFLIYFQGTGAADDSGLPNDRFFAVRPEGSVSTLKIQRTERGDSAVYLCASSVWVGETQYFGPGTRLLVL.

This chain uses TRBV5-5 with TRBJ2-7; tentative D call: TRBD1 (5 bases). The CDR3 covers 12 residues. Germline-derived CDR1 and CDR2 are SGHKS and YYEKEE (reference sequence). Trimming cost V 2 bases and J 6 bases, with 9 bases left between them. The CDR3, as DNA: TGTGCCAGCAGCTTTTGGACAACCGAGCAGTACTTC. Amino acid sequence: CASSFWTTEQYF. The entire variable domain, with the rest obtained from reference TRBV5-5 and TRBJ2-7, is as follows: DAGVTQSPTHLIKTRGQQVTLRCSPISGHKSVSWYQQVLGQGPQFIFQYYEKEERGRGNFPDRFSARQFPNYSSELNVNALLLGDSALYLCASSFWTTEQYFGPGTRLTVT.

The genes are TRBV28 and TRBJ2-7, with 7 bases that match TRBD1. V was clipped by 5 bases and J by 6 bases; unmatched bases: 10. This CDR3 spans 14 amino acids. Germline CDR1 reads MDHEN; CDR2 reads SYDVKM. CDR3 sequence (DNA): TGTGCCAGCAGTACATACAGGGGTTCGTTCGAGCAGTACTTC. Translated: CASSTYRGSFEQYF.

The V and J genes are TRBV4-3 and TRBJ2-1; TRBD1 matches at 7 bases. The J segment lost 10 bases and the V segment lost 4 bases, leaving 4 bases of the junction unmatched. The CDR3 is made up of 12 amino acids. The V gene's germline CDR1 is LGHNA and CDR2 YSLEER. This CDR3 is CASSRTGQEQFF. The CDR3 nucleotides are TGCGCCAGCAGCCGAACGGGACAGGAGCAGTTCTTC.

The rearrangement links TRBV4-3 to TRBJ2-1; TRBD1 matches 7 bases. CDR1 and CDR2 (germline): LGHNA, YSLEER. The CDR3 runs to 14 residues. Unmatched junction bases numbered 5, after V lost 4 bases and J lost 5 bases. The CDR3 sequence is CASSLRQGDNEQFF. The CDR3 DNA sequence: TGCGCCAGCAGCCTACGACAGGGAGACAATGAGCAGTTCTTC.

The chain employs TRBV6-4 and TRBJ2-7; D remains unclear. The CDR3 totals 15 residues. Looked up from germline, CDR1 is MRHNA and CDR2 is SNTAGT. The germline V and J ends were trimmed by 0 bases and 2 bases, with 11 bases remaining between them. The CDR3 loop is CASSDSHCPTYEQYF. CDR3 DNA sequence: TGTGCCAGCAGTGACTCGCACTGCCCGACCTACGAGCAGTACTTC.

The chain carries TRBV7-2 and TRBJ2-7; tentative D call: TRBD2 (6 bases). Germline V CDR1 and CDR2: SGHTA, FQGNSA. The CDR3 consists of 15 residues. Deletions cut 1 base from V and 6 bases from J, with 16 bases between. CDR3 nucleotides: TGTGCCAGCAGCTTAGGAGGGACTTCCCCCTCCGAGCAGTACTTC. It is translated as CASSLGGTSPSEQYF.

The chain uses TRBV28 and TRBJ2-7; 8 bases map to TRBD1. Losses at the gene ends were 6 bases for V and 3 bases for J; bases not matched to a gene: 7. Germline loops: CDR1 MDHEN, CDR2 SYDVKM. This CDR3 has 14 amino acids. CDR3 loop: CASSLGQGVYEQYF. CDR3 in DNA: TGTGCCAGCAGCTTAGGACAGGGCGTCTACGAGCAGTACTTC.

The sample holds one count of this clone. The chain recombines TRBV7-9 with TRBJ1-4; 7 nucleotides line up with TRBD1. CDR1 is SEHNR, CDR2 FQNEAQ, per germline (reference sequence). V trimming: 7 bases; J trimming: 6 bases; junction bases outside the gene matches: 8. The CDR3 runs 14 residues. CDR3 region: CASMPGQRHEKLFF. The CDR3 DNA is TGTGCCAGCATGCCGGGACAGCGACATGAAAAACTGTTTTTT.

This clone was seen once. The chain has TRBV5-4 and TRBJ2-1, with D possibly being TRBD2 (6 bases). This CDR3 comprises 16 residues. V gave up 0 bases and J gave up 3 bases, with 13 bases separating them. The germline V gene has CDR1 SGHNT and CDR2 YYREEE (reference sequence). The CDR3 loop reads CASSLAFGGDYNEQFF. For the CDR3, the DNA is TGTGCCAGCAGCTTGGCCTTTGGCGGGGACTACAATGAGCAGTTCTTC.

V gene TRBV6-6 combines with J gene TRBJ2-5; D is perhaps TRBD1 (6 bases). The CDR3 consists of 12 residues. The ends were cut back, 5 bases at V and 11 bases at J, with 15 bases in the middle. Germline CDR1 MNHNY, CDR2 SVGAGI (reference sequence). The DNA of the CDR3 is TGTGCCAGCAGTGCCAACAGGGCTGCGCAGTACTTC. Amino acid sequence: CASSANRAAQYF.

This clone was counted once. The V call is TRBV9, the J call TRBJ1-6, with D hard to call. Germline CDR1 reads SGDLS; CDR2 reads YYNGEE. The CDR3 consists of 15 residues. The V and J ends lost 0 bases and 9 bases respectively, with 13 bases between them. CDR3 in amino acids: CASSVGSGGRSPLHF. The CDR3 nucleotides are TGTGCCAGCAGCGTAGGTTCAGGAGGGCGTTCACCCCTCCACTTT.

The gene calls are TRBV28 and TRBJ1-2, with TRBD1 as a possible D gene (5 bases). This CDR3 has 13 amino acids. Per germline, CDR1 MDHEN and CDR2 SYDVKM. Between the trimmed V and J ends, which lost 5 bases and 4 bases, there was a span of 11 bases. CDR3 loop: CASSKTGPYGYTF. The CDR3 DNA reads TGTGCCAGCAGTAAAACAGGCCCCTATGGCTACACCTTC.

The chain joins TRBV28 to TRBJ1-4; TRBD1 matches at 9 bases. The germline CDR1 and CDR2 sequences are MDHEN and SYDVKM. The V gene end was trimmed by 5 bases and the J gene end by 4 bases; junction bases not matched to a gene: 8. CDR3 length: 16 residues. The CDR3 protein is CASSLLGTGLNEKLFF. The CDR3 region has the DNA TGTGCCAGCAGTCTCCTCGGGACAGGGCTTAATGAAAAACTGTTTTTT. The variable domain in full, completed from reference TRBV28 and TRBJ1-4, reads DVKVTQSSRYLVKRTGEKVFLECVQDMDHENMFWYRQDPGLGLRLIYFSYDVKMKEKGDIPEGYSVSREKKERFSLILESASTNQTSMYLCASSLLGTGLNEKLFFGSGTQLSVL.

The chain employs TRBV30 and TRBJ1-6; D remains ambiguous. The germline V gene encodes CDR1 GTSNPN and CDR2 SVGIG (reference sequence). Trimming cost V 3 bases and J 8 bases, with 17 bases left between them. This CDR3 spans 15 amino acids. CDR3 amino acids: CAWSLPDKLYSPLHF. CDR3 coding DNA: TGTGCCTGGAGCCTCCCCGACAAGCTATATTCACCCCTCCACTTT.

To note about this clone: An end of the junction does not agree with germline; a read error may underlie this. The chain combines TRBV7-9 with TRBJ2-7; no definite D call. CDR3 length equals 12 residues. Germline assignment: CDR1 SEHNR and CDR2 FQNEAQ (reference sequence). CDR3 region: CSSSSGLDKQYF. The DNA of the CDR3 is TGTTCCAGCAGCTCCGGTTTAGATAAGCAGTACTTC.

V usage is TRBV19 and J usage is TRBJ2-7; 9 nucleotides match TRBD1. The germline V gene has CDR1 LNHDA and CDR2 SQIVND (reference sequence). The CDR3 runs to 15 residues. Trimming cost V 6 bases and J 3 bases; bases outside gene matches: 9. The CDR3 DNA is TGTGCCAGTAGCCGGGGACAGGGTGGTAGCTACGAGCAGTACTTC. Its protein is CASSRGQGGSYEQYF.

The V gene is TRBV28, the J gene TRBJ2-7; TRBD1 aligns across 8 bases. The CDR3 is made up of 12 amino acids. CDR1 is MDHEN and CDR2 is SYDVKM in the germline V gene. J lost 3 bases, V lost 6 bases, and 1 base had no gene match. The DNA for the CDR3 is TGTGCCAGCAGACAGGGGGGCTACGAGCAGTACTTC. Protein sequence: CASRQGGYEQYF.